This entry lists 8 T cell receptor beta chains sequenced from one sample in a study of T cells after yellow fever vaccination (dated by TCRdb to between 2018 and 2021). In the paper's terms, the treatment or condition label means: live attenuated yellow fever vaccine strain. Library preparation used 5' RACE. The instrument given in TCRdb is Illumina HiSeq 2500. In-frame beta chains were kept once TCRdb had trimmed the public reads at Q25 with fastp and called clones with MiXCR. Each entry is one CDR3 protein sequence, shown with its most common DNA and genes. In this sample the table shows about 550,000 distinct CDR3 sequences, 19% of which occur a single time. The ten most abundant clones make up about 13% of the sample. The material was PBMCs, obtained 15 days after the yellow fever booster vaccination. Receptors originate from a man aged 25-45 years who received the YFV17D yellow fever vaccine.

V is TRBV5-1 and J is TRBJ1-1; D possibly corresponds to TRBD1 (6 bases). V lost 0 bases and J 5 bases, leaving 14 bases between the germline ends. This CDR3 region has 15 residues. From germline, CDR1 is SGHRS and CDR2 YFSETQ. The CDR3 DNA sequence: TGCGCCAGCAGCTTGGTTTTGCCAGGGGAGACTGAAGCTTTCTTT. This encodes CASSLVLPGETEAFF. Drawing the rest from reference TRBV5-1 and TRBJ1-1, the complete variable domain is KAGVTQTPRYLIKTRGQQVTLSCSPISGHRSVSWYQQTPGQGLQFLFEYFSETQRNKGNFPGRFSGRQFSNSRSEMNVSTLELGDSALYLCASSLVLPGETEAFFGQGTRLTVV.

The chain carries TRBV20-1 and TRBJ2-7; the D is unclear. Trimming shortened V by 2 bases and J by 5 bases, and 10 bases separated the two germline ends. CDR1 DFQATT and CDR2 SNEGSKA come from the germline V gene (reference sequence). This CDR3 comprises 12 residues. The CDR3: CSARRTANEQYF. The CDR3 DNA sequence: TGCAGTGCTAGAAGGACGGCTAACGAGCAGTACTTC.

The CDR3 DNA sequence: TGCGCCAGCAGCTTGGAAGCAACTCCCCAAGAGACCCAGTACTTC. Translation gives CASSLEATPQETQYF. The chain uses TRBV5-1 and TRBJ2-5; D is ambiguous. CDR3 length equals 15 residues. Germline CDR1 SGHRS, CDR2 YFSETQ. Between the trimmed V and J ends, which lost 0 bases and 1 base, there was a span of 10 bases. Based on the CDR3 plus reference TRBV5-1 and TRBJ2-5, the full variable domain is KAGVTQTPRYLIKTRGQQVTLSCSPISGHRSVSWYQQTPGQGLQFLFEYFSETQRNKGNFPGRFSGRQFSNSRSEMNVSTLELGDSALYLCASSLEATPQETQYFGPGTRLLVL.

This clonotype turned up a few times. Mismatch with germline at one junction end may stem from a read error. The J gene is TRBJ2-3, the V gene TRBV4-2; D possibly corresponds to TRBD1 (6 bases). This CDR3 has 12 residues. Germline CDR1 LGHNA, CDR2 YNFKEQ. CDR3 protein: CASSQSQGTVNF. CDR3 nucleotides: TGTGCCAGCAGCCAAAGTCAGGGGACGGTCAATTTT.

The rearrangement joins TRBV10-2 to TRBJ2-3; 9 bases match TRBD2. CDR1 and CDR2 from the germline V gene are WSHSY and SAAADI. CDR3 length: 14 amino acids. The V segment lost 6 bases and the J segment 4 bases; nucleotides outside the gene matches: 5. The chain's CDR3 is CASRAGGPADTQYF. CDR3 coding DNA: TGCGCCAGCAGGGCGGGAGGGCCAGCAGATACGCAGTATTTT.

Here the CDR3 reads CASTSKAGPSGANVLTF. The CDR3 bases are TGTGCCAGCACCTCAAAGGCCGGGCCCTCTGGGGCCAACGTCCTGACTTTC. The chain links TRBV28 to TRBJ2-6; D not certain. Looked up from germline, CDR1 is MDHEN and CDR2 is SYDVKM. The CDR3 spans 17 residues. V gave up 7 bases and J gave up 0 bases, with 16 bases separating them.

In this sample, this clonotype turned up a few times. The chain employs TRBV29-1 and TRBJ2-3; no firm D call. The CDR3 has 12 amino acids. Trimming shortened V by 7 bases and J by 3 bases, and 11 bases separated the two germline ends. Germline-derived CDR1 and CDR2 are SQVTM and ANQGSEA. The CDR3 coding sequence is TGCAGCGCCCACCGAACTACAGATACGCAGTATTTT. Amino acids: CSAHRTTDTQYF.

V gene TRBV29-1 combines with J gene TRBJ2-7; D is tentatively TRBD1 or TRBD2 (6 bases each). V was trimmed by 3 bases and J by 6 bases, leaving 12 bases between them. The CDR3 spans 12 residues. Looked up from germline, CDR1 is SQVTM and CDR2 is ANQGSEA. The CDR3 DNA is TGCAGCGTTGATAGGGGGGCGGGCGAGCAGTACTTC. Amino acids: CSVDRGAGEQYF.